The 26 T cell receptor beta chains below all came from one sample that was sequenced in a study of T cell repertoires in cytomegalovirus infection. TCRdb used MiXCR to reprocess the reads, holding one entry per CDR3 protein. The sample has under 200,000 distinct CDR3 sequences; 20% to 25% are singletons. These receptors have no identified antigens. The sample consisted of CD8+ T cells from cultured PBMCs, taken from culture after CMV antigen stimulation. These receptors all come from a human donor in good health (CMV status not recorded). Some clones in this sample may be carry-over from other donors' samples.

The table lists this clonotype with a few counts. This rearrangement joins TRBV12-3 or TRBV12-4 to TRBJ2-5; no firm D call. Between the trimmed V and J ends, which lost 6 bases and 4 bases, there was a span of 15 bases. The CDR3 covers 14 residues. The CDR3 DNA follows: TGTGCCAGCAGACCGCCTGTTTATGGAGAGACCCAGTACTTC. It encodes CASRPPVYGETQYF.

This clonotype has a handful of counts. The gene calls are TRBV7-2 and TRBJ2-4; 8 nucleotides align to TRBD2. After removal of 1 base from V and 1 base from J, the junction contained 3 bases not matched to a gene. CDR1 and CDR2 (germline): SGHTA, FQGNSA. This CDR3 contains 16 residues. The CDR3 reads CASSLVGGAAKNIQYF. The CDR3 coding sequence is TGTGCCAGCAGCTTAGTCGGGGGGGCGGCCAAAAACATTCAGTACTTC.

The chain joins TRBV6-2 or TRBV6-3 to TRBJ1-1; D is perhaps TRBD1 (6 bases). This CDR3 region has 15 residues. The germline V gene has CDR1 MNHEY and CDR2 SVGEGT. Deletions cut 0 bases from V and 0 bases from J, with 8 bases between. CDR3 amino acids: CASSYSSGVNTEAFF. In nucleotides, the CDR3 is TGTGCCAGCAGTTACTCGTCAGGGGTGAACACTGAAGCTTTCTTT.

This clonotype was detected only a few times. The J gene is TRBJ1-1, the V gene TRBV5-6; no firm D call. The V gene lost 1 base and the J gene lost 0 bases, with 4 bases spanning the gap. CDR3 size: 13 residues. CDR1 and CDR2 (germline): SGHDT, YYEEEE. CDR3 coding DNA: TGTGCCAGCAGCTTGCTGATGAACACTGAAGCTTTCTTT. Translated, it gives CASSLLMNTEAFF.

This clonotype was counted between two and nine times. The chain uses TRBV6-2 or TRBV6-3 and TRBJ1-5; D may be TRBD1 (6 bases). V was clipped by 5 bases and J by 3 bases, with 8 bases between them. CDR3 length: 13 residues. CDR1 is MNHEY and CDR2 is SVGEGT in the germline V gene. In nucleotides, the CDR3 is TGTGCCAGCAGTACAGGGTACAATCAGCCCCAGCATTTT. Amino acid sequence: CASSTGYNQPQHF.

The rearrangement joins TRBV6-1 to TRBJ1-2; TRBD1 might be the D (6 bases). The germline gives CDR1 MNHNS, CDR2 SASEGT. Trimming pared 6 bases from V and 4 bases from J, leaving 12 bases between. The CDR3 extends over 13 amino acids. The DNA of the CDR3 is TGTGCCAGCAGCGGGGGCAGGTTCTATGGCTACACCTTC. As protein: CASSGGRFYGYTF.

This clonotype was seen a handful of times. The CDR3 DNA is TGTGCCAGTAGCTTCGCGGGACCCCTCCACTTT. Protein sequence: CASSFAGPLHF. The rearrangement uses TRBV19 and TRBJ1-6; D is unclear. V lost 6 bases and J 12 bases, leaving 9 bases between the germline ends. The CDR3 extends over 11 amino acids. Per the germline V gene, CDR1 is LNHDA and CDR2 is SQIVND (reference sequence).

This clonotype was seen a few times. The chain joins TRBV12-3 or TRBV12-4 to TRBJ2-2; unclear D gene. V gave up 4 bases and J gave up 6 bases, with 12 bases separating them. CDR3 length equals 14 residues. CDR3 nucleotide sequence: TGTGCCAGCAGTTCGGGTGGGTTAGCCGGGGAGCTGTTTTTT. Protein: CASSSGGLAGELFF.

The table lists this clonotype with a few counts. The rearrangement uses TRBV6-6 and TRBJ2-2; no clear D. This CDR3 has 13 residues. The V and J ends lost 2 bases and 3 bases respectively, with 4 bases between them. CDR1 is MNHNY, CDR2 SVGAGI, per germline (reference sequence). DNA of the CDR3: TGTGCCAGCAGTTACACAGACACCGGGGAGCTGTTTTTT. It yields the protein CASSYTDTGELFF.

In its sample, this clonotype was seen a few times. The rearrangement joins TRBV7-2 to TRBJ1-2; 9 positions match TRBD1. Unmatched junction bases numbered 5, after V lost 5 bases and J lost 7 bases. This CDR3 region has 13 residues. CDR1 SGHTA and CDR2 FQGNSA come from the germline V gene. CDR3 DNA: TGTGCCAGCAGCGCTGGACAGGGGTTTGGCTACACCTTC. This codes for CASSAGQGFGYTF.

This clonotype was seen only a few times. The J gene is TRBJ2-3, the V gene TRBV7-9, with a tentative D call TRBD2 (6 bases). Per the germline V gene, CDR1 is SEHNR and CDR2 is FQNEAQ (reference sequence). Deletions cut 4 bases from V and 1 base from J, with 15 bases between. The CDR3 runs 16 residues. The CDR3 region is CASSSPDSGGTDTQYF. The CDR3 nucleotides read TGTGCCAGCAGCTCTCCGGATAGCGGCGGCACAGATACGCAGTATTTT.

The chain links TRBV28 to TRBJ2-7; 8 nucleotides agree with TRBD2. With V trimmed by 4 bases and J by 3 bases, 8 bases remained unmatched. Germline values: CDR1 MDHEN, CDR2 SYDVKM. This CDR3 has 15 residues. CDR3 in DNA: TGTGCCAGCAGTTCCCCAGCGGGGGCCCTCTACGAGCAGTACTTC. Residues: CASSSPAGALYEQYF. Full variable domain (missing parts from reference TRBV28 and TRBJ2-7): DVKVTQSSRYLVKRTGEKVFLECVQDMDHENMFWYRQDPGLGLRLIYFSYDVKMKEKGDIPEGYSVSREKKERFSLILESASTNQTSMYLCASSSPAGALYEQYFGPGTRLTVT.

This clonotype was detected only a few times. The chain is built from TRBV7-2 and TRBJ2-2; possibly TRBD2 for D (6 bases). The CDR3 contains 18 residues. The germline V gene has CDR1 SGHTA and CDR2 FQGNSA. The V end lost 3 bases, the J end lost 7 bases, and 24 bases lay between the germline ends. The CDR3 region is CASSLSWYRGINVGELFF. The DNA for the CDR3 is TGTGCCAGCAGCTTGTCCTGGTATCGGGGGATTAACGTCGGGGAGCTGTTTTTT.

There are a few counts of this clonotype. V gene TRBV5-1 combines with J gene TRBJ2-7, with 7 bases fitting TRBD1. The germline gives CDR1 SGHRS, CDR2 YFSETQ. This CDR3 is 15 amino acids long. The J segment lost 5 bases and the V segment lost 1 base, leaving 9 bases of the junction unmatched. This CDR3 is CASSLPRQGHDEQYF. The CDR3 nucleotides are TGCGCCAGCAGCTTGCCGCGACAGGGCCACGACGAGCAGTACTTC.

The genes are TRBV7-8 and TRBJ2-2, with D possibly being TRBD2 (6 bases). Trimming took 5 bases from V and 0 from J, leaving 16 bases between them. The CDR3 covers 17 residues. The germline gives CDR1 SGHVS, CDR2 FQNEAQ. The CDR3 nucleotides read TGTGCCAGCAGCGTCAGGGAAGGGAGGACGAACACCGGGGAGCTGTTTTTT. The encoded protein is CASSVREGRTNTGELFF.

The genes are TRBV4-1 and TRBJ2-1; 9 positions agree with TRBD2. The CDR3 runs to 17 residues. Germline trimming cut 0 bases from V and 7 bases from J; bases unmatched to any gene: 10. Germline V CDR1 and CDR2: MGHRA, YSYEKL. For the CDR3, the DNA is TGCGCCAGCAGCCAAGATGAGGGCGGGGGGGCCTTGAATGAGCAGTTCTTC. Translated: CASSQDEGGGALNEQFF.

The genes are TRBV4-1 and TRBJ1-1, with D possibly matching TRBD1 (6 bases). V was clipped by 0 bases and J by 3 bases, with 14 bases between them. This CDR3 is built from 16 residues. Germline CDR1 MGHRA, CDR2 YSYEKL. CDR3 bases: TGCGCCAGCAGCCAAGATCGGGGGACAAGTTACACTGAAGCTTTCTTT. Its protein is CASSQDRGTSYTEAFF.

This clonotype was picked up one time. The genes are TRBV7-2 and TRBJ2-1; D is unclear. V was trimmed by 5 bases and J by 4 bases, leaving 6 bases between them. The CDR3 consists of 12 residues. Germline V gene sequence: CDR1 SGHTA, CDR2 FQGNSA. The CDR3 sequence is CASSMSYNEQFF. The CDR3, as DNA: TGTGCCAGCAGCATGTCTTACAATGAGCAGTTCTTC.

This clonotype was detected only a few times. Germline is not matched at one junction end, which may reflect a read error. The CDR3 loop is CASSYSGHELAGGLIF. The CDR3 nucleotides read TGTGCCAGCAGTTACTCCGGACACGAACTAGCGGGGGGTCTTATCTTC. V usage is TRBV6-2 or TRBV6-3 and J usage is TRBJ2-1; 12 nucleotides agree with TRBD2. CDR3 length equals 16 residues. The germline V gene encodes CDR1 MNHEY and CDR2 SVGEGT.

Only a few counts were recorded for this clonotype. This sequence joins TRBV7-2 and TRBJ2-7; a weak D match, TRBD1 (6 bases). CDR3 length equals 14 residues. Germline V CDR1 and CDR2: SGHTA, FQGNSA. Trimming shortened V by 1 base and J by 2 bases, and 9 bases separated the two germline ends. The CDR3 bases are TGTGCCAGCAGCTTAGTGAGGGGGACCTACGAGCAGTACTTC. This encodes CASSLVRGTYEQYF.

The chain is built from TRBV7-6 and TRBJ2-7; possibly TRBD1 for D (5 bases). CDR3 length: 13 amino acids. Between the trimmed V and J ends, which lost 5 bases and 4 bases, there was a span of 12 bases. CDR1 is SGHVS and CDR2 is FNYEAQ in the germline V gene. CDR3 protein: CASSVTAGYEQYF. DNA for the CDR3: TGTGCCAGCAGCGTAACGGCAGGGTACGAGCAGTACTTC.

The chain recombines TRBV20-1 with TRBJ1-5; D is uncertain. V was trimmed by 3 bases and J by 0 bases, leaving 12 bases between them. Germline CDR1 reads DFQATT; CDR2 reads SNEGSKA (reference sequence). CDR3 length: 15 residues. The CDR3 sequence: CSARPTVNSNQPQHF. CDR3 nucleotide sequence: TGCAGTGCTAGGCCGACGGTGAATAGCAATCAGCCCCAGCATTTT.

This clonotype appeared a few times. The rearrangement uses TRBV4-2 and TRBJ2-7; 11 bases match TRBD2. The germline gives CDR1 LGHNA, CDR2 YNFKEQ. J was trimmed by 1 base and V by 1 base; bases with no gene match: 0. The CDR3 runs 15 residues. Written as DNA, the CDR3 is TGTGCCAGCAGCCAAGGACTAGCGGGGTCCTACGAGCAGTACTTC. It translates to CASSQGLAGSYEQYF.

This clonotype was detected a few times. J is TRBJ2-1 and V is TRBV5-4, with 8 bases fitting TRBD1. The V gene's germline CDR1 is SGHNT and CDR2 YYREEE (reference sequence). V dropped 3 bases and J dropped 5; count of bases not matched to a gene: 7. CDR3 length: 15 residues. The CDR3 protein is CASSSIEQGDNEQFF. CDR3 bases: TGTGCCAGCAGCTCCATTGAACAGGGGGACAATGAGCAGTTCTTC.

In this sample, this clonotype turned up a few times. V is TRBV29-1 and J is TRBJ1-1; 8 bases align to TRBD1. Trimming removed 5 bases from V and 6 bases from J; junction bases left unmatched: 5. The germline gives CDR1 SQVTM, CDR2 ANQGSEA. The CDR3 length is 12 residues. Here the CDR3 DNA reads TGCAGCGTTCGGACAGGGCCCCCTGAAGCTTTCTTT. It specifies CSVRTGPPEAFF.

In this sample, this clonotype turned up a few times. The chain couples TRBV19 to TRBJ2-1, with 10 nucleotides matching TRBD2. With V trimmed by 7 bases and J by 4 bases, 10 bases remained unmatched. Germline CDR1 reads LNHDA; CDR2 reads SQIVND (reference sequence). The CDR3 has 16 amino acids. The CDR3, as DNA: TGTGCCAGTACAAACTCAGCGGGGGGGAGTTACAATGAGCAGTTCTTC. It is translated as CASTNSAGGSYNEQFF. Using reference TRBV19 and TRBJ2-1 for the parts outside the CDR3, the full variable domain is DGGITQSPKYLFRKEGQNVTLSCEQNLNHDAMYWYRQDPGQGLRLIYYSQIVNDFQKGDIAEGYSVSREKKESFPLTVTSAQKNPTAFYLCASTNSAGGSYNEQFFGPGTRLTVL.